This T cell receptor (beta chain) was captured by sequencing in a study of cytomegalovirus exposure and HLA in healthy donors. Study in general: Membership in the Caucasian-associated ancestry cluster was found for about four fifths of almost 400 genotyped donors. Overall study findings and caveats: In an earlier analysis, most TCR beta V segments were productive about 87% or about 30% of the time.

PCR employed 60 Vbeta and 13 Jbeta primers. The method was immunoSEQ multiplex PCR; TCRdb's version includes in-frame clones alone and lacks a portion of them. The sample consists of 120,000 or so clones, 65% to 80% of them appearing once. V was clipped by 4 bases and J by 11 bases, with 25 bases between them. CDR1 LGHNA and CDR2 YNFKEQ come from the germline V gene. The CDR3 is 16 amino acids. As concerns this clone: Its antigen is unknown.

This TCR was recovered from a woman in her sixties in good health and CMV-seropositive. Source material: PBMCs. The chain carries TRBV4-2 and TRBJ2-3; D is perhaps TRBD2 (6 bases). The CDR3 sequence is CASSPPELAWGRGQYF. The CDR3 region has the DNA TGTGCCAGCAGCCCCCCGGAACTAGCCTGGGGTAGGGGGCAGTATTTT.